The rows below give T cell receptor beta chains drawn from one sample of a study of CXCR3-negative and CXCR3-positive naive CD8 T cells. TCRdb re-analyzed the 5' RACE reads; it lists each CDR3 protein once, without DNA. In all, the sample yields roughly 7,500 distinct CDR3 sequences. The sample consisted of naive CXCR3- CD8+ T cells from blood. The receptors originated from a human donor in good health. Some clones in this sample may be carry-over from other donors' samples. Each CDR3 is given with its conserved first and last residue. Clone size is not always given. Where it is, it says once, few, many or a class for expanded clones.

V gene	J gene	clone size	CDR3 protein
TRBV13	TRBJ2-1	.	CASSSPAGSSYNEQFF
TRBV7-9	TRBJ2-7	.	CASSFGGPYEQYF
TRBV29-1	TRBJ2-3	.	CSVLGAHTDTQYF
TRBV7-6	TRBJ2-5	.	CASSLEELLVAGDSQETQYF
TRBV29-1	TRBJ2-1	.	CSVGNLAGYSYNEQFF
TRBV29-1	TRBJ1-1	medium-sized	CSVEQLGPEAFF
TRBV7-2	TRBJ2-3	.	CASSPEGTSASSTDTQYF
TRBV29-1	TRBJ2-5	.	CSAEGQQETQYF
TRBV10-3	TRBJ2-1	medium-sized	CAISESQGASGSIYNEQFF
TRBV12-3/TRBV12-4	TRBJ1-1	.	CASSPGVEAFF
TRBV29-1	TRBJ2-7	.	CSVEGRYEQYF
TRBV21-1	TRBJ1-5	medium-sized	CASSKGGGWCNQPQHF
TRBV2	TRBJ2-6	.	CASSDTLGKGGAGANVLTF
TRBV3-1	TRBJ2-1	medium-sized	CASSQDGLARYNEQFF
TRBV29-1	TRBJ2-7	medium-sized	CSAVAGGPWDEQYF
TRBV29-1	TRBJ2-7	medium-sized	CSVVRESYEQYF
TRBV29-1	TRBJ2-7	.	CSVEYIWGEQYF
TRBV6-2/TRBV6-3	TRBJ2-1	.	CASSYVLKNNEQFF
TRBV6-2/TRBV6-3	TRBJ2-5	medium-sized	CATERRGEETQYF
TRBV7-9	TRBJ1-5	.	CASSLRDRVNQPQHF
TRBV28	TRBJ2-6	medium-sized	CASSQTFHVLTF
TRBV20-1	TRBJ2-1	medium-sized	CSARDPDRWSKFF
TRBV11-3	TRBJ2-5	.	CASSLRNQETQYF
TRBV24-1	TRBJ2-1	medium-sized	CATGDIAYEQFF
TRBV29-1	TRBJ1-2	medium-sized	CSVGGRTGVNYGYTF
TRBV12-3/TRBV12-4	TRBJ1-1	.	CASSLEVWAGLNTEAFF
TRBV25-1	TRBJ2-1	medium-sized	CASSVNYNEQFF
TRBV5-1	TRBJ1-2	.	CASSWGMSEGYGYTF
TRBV27	TRBJ1-1	.	CASRDSQTTEAFF
TRBV29-1	TRBJ2-5	medium-sized	CSVELAGEGETQYF
TRBV29-1	TRBJ1-1	.	CSVTLTAVNTEAFF
TRBV7-8	TRBJ2-7	medium-sized	CASSSPSLAGAYEQYF
TRBV29-1	TRBJ1-2	medium-sized	CSVEGAGANVNYGYTF
TRBV18	TRBJ2-7	.	CASSPAETSIYEQYF
TRBV10-2	TRBJ1-1	.	CASSEWGVNTEAFF
TRBV5-1	TRBJ2-1	.	CASSLTGSYNEQFF
TRBV10-3	TRBJ2-1	medium-sized	CAISVGTDYNEQFF
TRBV29-1	TRBJ2-2	.	CSVEGLEALSLGDLFF
TRBV10-3	TRBJ1-1	.	CAISGGSGEAFF
TRBV5-5	TRBJ1-1	.	CASSLPLNTEAFF
TRBV7-9	TRBJ2-3	.	CASSFEGLAEMRYEADTQYF
TRBV29-1	TRBJ2-4	.	CSVDTAGGWKYF
TRBV29-1	TRBJ1-1	medium-sized	CSVDRTGTNTEAFF
TRBV3-1	TRBJ2-2	.	CASSQGRFALGELFF
TRBV25-1	TRBJ2-3	medium-sized	CASSGDFTDTQYF
TRBV18	TRBJ2-1	medium-sized	CASSPEIWLAASYNEQFF
TRBV20-1	TRBJ2-3	medium-sized	CSAEIAGSTDTQYF
TRBV29-1	TRBJ2-5	.	CSVVPSWGETQYF
TRBV6-2/TRBV6-3	TRBJ2-7	medium-sized	CASRTGTGKLEQYF
TRBV5-1	TRBJ1-3	medium-sized	CASSLWPAVGNTIYF
TRBV20-1	TRBJ1-6	.	CSARDPDREYNSPLHF
TRBV27	TRBJ2-5	.	CASSLRDRGGETQYF
TRBV6-5	TRBJ1-5	medium-sized	CASSYSGPSSNQPQHF
TRBV15	TRBJ2-1	medium-sized	CATSRLTSANEQFF
TRBV29-1	TRBJ2-1	medium-sized	CSVERSGQAYNEQFF
TRBV6-6	TRBJ2-5	.	CASSSLHQETQYF
TRBV7-9	TRBJ2-3	.	CASYPEGTDTQYF
TRBV29-1	TRBJ2-3	.	CSGGSVSTDTQYF